Here is one T cell receptor beta chain with its context. Its specificity is unknown. This sample is drawn from a study of T cells in Graves' hyperthyroidism and ophthalmopathy. Broader study findings: Among thyroid clonotypes expanded above 0.001, most also appeared in blood.

Amplification of TCR beta CDR3 regions used RNA as the template. First-round RT-PCR with HTBI primers amplified the TCR CDR3 region. TCRdb re-derived calls from the multiplex PCR reads in MiXCR, one entry per CDR3 protein. Seen here are about 350,000 distinct CDR3 sequences, roughly 19% observed once, and the top ten hold about 4%. The V gene end was trimmed by 2 bases and the J gene end by 2 bases; junction bases not matched to a gene: 11. Looked up from germline, CDR1 is GTSNPN and CDR2 is SVGIG (reference sequence). The CDR3 length is 16 residues. This chain connects TRBV30 to TRBJ1-2; 7 nucleotides line up with TRBD1. Sequencing was carried out using blood. The clonotype was recovered from a woman younger than 35 with Graves' hyperthyroidism. Here the CDR3 reads CAWSTLARGANYGYTF. For the CDR3, the DNA is TGTGCCTGGAGTACCCTCGCCAGGGGGGCGAACTATGGCTACACCTTC.